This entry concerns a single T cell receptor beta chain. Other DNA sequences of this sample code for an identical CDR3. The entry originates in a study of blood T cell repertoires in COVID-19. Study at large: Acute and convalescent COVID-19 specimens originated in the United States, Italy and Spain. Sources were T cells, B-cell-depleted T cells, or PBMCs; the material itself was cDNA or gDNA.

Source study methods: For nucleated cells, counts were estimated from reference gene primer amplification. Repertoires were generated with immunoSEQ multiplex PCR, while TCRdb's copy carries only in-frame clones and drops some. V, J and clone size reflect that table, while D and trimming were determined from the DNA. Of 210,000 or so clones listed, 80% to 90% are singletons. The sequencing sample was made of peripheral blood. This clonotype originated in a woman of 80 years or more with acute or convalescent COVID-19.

The CDR3 DNA reads TGTGCCAGCAGCCAAGGGACTAGTGGCGAGCAGTACTTC. Translated: CASSQGTSGEQYF. The chain joins TRBV3-1 (or the pseudogene TRBV3-2) to TRBJ2-7; 7 bases map to TRBD2. Germline V gives CDR1 LGHDT, CDR2 YNNKEL (reference sequence). V shed 1 base, J shed 6 bases, and the junction held 3 bases outside the gene matches. The CDR3 covers 13 residues.